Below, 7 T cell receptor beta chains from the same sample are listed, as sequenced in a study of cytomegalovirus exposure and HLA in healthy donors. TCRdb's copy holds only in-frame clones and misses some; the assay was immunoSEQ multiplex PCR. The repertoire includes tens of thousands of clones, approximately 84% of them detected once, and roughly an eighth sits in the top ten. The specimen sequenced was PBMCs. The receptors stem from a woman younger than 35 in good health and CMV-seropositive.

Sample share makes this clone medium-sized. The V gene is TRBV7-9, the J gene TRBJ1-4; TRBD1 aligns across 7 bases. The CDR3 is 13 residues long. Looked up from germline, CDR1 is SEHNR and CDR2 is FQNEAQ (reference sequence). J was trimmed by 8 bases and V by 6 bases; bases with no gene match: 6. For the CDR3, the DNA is TGTGCCAGCAGTTTCGACAGGGCGGAAAAACTGTTTTTT. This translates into CASSFDRAEKLFF.

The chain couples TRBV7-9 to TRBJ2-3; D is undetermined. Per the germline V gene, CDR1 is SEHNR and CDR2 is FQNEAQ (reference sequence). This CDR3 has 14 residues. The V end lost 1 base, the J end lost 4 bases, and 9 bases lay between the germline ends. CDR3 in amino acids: CASSLGLDPDTQYF. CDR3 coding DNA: TGTGCCAGCAGCTTAGGGCTAGACCCAGATACGCAGTATTTT.

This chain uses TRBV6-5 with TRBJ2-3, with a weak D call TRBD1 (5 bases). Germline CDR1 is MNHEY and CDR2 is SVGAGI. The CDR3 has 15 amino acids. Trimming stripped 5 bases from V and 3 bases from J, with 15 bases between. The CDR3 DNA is TGTGCCAGCAGTCTCGCAGGGATGGTGACAGATACGCAGTATTTT. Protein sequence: CASSLAGMVTDTQYF.

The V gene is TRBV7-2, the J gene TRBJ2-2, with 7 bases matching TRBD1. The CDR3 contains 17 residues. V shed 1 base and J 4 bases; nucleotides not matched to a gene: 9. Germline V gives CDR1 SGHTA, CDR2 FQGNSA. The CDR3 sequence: CASSLVPTGVSTGELFF. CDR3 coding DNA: TGTGCCAGCAGCTTAGTCCCTACAGGGGTTAGCACCGGGGAGCTGTTTTTT.

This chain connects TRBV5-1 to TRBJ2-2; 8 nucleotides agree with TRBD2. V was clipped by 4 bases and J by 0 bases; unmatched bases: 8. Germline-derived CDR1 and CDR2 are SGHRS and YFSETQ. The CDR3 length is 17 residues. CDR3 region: CASSRRAGVSNTGELFF. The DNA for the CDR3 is TGCGCCAGCAGCAGGCGAGCGGGGGTTTCGAACACCGGGGAGCTGTTTTTT.

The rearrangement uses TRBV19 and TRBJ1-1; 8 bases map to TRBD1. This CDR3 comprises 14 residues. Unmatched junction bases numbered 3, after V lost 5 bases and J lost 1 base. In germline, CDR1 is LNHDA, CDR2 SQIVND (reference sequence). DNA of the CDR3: TGTGCCAGTAGTCCCGGACAGGGGAACACTGAAGCTTTCTTT. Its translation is CASSPGQGNTEAFF.

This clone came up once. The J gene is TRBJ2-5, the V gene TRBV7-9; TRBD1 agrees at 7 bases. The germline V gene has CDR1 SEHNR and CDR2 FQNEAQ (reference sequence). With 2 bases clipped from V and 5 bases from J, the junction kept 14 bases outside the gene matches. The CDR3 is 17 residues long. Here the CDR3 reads CASSLPSPTGRRETQYF. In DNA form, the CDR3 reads TGTGCCAGCAGCTTACCTTCTCCGACAGGGCGGAGGGAGACCCAGTACTTC.